Listed below are T cell receptor beta chains from one sample, sequenced in a study of T-cell reconstitution after alpha-beta-depleted transplantation in children. One entry per CDR3 protein results from TCRdb running MiXCR on the PCR reads. The sample gives about 460,000 distinct CDR3 sequences, over 9.5% of which show up once; around 2.2% is in the top ten. The source material was PBMCs, sampled before TCRalphabeta/CD19-depleted stem cell transplant. All receptors come from a child between 2 and 9 years old with inherited bone marrow failure, due to receive a stem cell transplant. Each CDR3 is given without its conserved first and last residue.

>TRBV15|TRBJ2-5
ATSREGYRETQY
>TRBV4-3|TRBJ2-1
ASSQELANNEQF
>TRBV4-3|TRBJ2-3
ASSQGLAGDPDTQY
>TRBV20-1|TRBJ2-5
SARDAFWTQY
>TRBV11-3|TRBJ2-1
ASSFPGLAGSSYNEQF
>TRBV6-6|TRBJ2-1
ASSYYLTNEQF
>TRBV20-1|TRBJ1-2
STPGLPSST
>TRBV6-1|TRBJ1-2
ASSERLSTIGYT
>TRBV10-2|TRBJ2-6
ASQGISGANVLT
>TRBV7-2|TRBJ2-7
ASRFSGFSYEQY
>TRBV7-9|TRBJ2-1
ASTKDYSGGGYNEQF
>TRBV5-1|TRBJ2-7
ASSLGQGPLEQY
>TRBV7-2|TRBJ2-7
ASSLSAGPSSYEQY
>TRBV4-3|TRBJ1-2
ASSQDPGWDYGYT
>TRBV11-1|TRBJ1-1
ASSFSIGQARLERYTEAF
>TRBV3-1|TRBJ2-3
ASSQVVQDTQY
>TRBV20-1|TRBJ2-1
SAREGLAGRNEQF
>TRBV6-5|TRBJ2-1
ASSYSGGSEQF
>TRBV7-2|TRBJ2-1
ASSFGLANPYNEQF
>TRBV5-1|TRBJ2-3
ASTPSGTDTQY
>TRBV4-2|TRBJ2-1
ASSQDVGEGYNEQF
>TRBV12-3/TRBV12-4|TRBJ2-7
ASSFWGLAGGYEQY
>TRBV4-1|TRBJ2-7
ASSPWRRGINEQY
>TRBV12-3/TRBV12-4|TRBJ2-1
ASSSYSEKQF
>TRBV20-1|TRBJ2-3
SARAGLPFSTDTQY
>TRBV20-1|TRBJ2-4
SARDRGPYLAKNIQY
>TRBV4-3|TRBJ1-2
ASSQGGIYGYT
>TRBV29-1|TRBJ2-1
SVGTAYNEQF
>TRBV4-1|TRBJ2-3
ASSQDWTDGREQY
>TRBV12-3/TRBV12-4|TRBJ2-4
ASSFRGENIQY
>TRBV5-1|TRBJ2-1
ASSLVYGAYYNEQF
>TRBV7-2|TRBJ2-3
ASSPRGAPFSDTQY
>TRBV11-1|TRBJ1-6
ASSFLTTGEIHNSPLH
>TRBV19|TRBJ2-3
ASSPSTEDTQY
>TRBV18|TRBJ2-2
ASGAITGELF
>TRBV28|TRBJ2-2
ASTSTDVNTGELF
>TRBV20-1|TRBJ2-7
SALQGLASGEQY
>TRBV20-1|TRBJ1-2
SARDLIQGEYGYT
>TRBV19|TRBJ2-1
ASSTLGSSYNEQF
>TRBV5-1|TRBJ2-1
ASSLQAGGLLSYYNEQF
>TRBV12-3/TRBV12-4|TRBJ1-5
ASSQLKDQPQH
>TRBV28|TRBJ1-1
EACRGLNTEAF
>TRBV7-2|TRBJ1-2
ASSFSNTYGYT
>TRBV5-1|TRBJ2-7
ASSQGLAYYEQY
>TRBV29-1|TRBJ2-5
SVERRDLQETQY
>TRBV2|TRBJ1-5
ASSEGTSNQPQH
>TRBV5-4|TRBJ2-7
ASSSWTGPYEQY
>TRBV4-1|TRBJ2-1
ASSRQAPSSYNEQF
>TRBV20-1|TRBJ2-1
SARYGRAYNEQF
>TRBV3-1|TRBJ2-3
ASSQGTPRTDTQY
>TRBV4-3|TRBJ2-1
ASSQRLAGPGSSYNEQF
>TRBV4-3|TRBJ2-2
ASSPLAGVGGELF
>TRBV29-1|TRBJ2-3
SVGGAATDTQY
>TRBV7-6|TRBJ2-4
ASSLNLGPANIQY
>TRBV2|TRBJ2-1
AIDRGTSGATLGNEQF